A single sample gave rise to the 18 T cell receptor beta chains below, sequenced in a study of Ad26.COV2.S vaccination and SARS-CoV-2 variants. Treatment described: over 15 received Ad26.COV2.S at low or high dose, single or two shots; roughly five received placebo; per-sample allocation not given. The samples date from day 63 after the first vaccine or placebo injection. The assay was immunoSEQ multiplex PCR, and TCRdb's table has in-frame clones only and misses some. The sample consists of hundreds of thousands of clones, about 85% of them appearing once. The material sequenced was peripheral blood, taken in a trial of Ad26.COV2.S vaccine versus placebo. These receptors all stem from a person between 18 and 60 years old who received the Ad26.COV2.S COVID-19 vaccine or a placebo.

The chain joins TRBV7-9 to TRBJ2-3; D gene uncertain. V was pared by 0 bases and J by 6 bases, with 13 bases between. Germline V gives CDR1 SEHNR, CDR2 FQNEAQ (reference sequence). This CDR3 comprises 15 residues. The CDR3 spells CASSLAPGVGDTQYF. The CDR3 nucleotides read TGTGCCAGCAGCTTAGCTCCCGGCGTCGGGGATACGCAGTATTTT. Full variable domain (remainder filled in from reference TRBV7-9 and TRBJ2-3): DTGVSQNPRHKITKRGQNVTFRCDPISEHNRLYWYRQTLGQGPEFLTYFQNEAQLEKSRLLSDRFSAERPKGSFSTLEIQRTEQGDSAMYLCASSLAPGVGDTQYFGPGTRLTVL.

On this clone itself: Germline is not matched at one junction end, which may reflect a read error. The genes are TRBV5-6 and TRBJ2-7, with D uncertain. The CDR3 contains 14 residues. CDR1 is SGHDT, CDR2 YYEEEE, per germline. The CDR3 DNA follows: TGTGCCAGCAGCTGGGCTAACTCTCCCTACGAGCACCTTTTC. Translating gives CASSWANSPYEHLF. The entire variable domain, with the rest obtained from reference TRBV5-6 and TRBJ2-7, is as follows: DAGVTQSPTHLIKTRGQQVTLRCSPKSGHDTVSWYQQALGQGPQFIFQYYEEEERQRGNFPDRFSGHQFPNYSSELNVNALLLGDSALYLCASSWANSPYEHLFGPGTRLTVT.

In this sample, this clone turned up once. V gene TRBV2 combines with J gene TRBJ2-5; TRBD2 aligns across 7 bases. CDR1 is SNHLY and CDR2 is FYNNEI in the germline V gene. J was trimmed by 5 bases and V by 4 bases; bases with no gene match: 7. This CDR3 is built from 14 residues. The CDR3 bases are TGTGCCAGCAGTGGGAGCGGGGTCGGGGAGACCCAGTACTTC. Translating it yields CASSGSGVGETQYF.

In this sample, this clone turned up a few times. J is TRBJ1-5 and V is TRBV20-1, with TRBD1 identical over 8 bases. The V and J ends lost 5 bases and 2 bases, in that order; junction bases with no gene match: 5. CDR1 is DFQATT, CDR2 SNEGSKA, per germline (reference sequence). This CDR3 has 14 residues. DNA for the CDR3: TGCAGTGCTCGTGACAGGGGTGGCAATCAGCCCCAGCATTTT. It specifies CSARDRGGNQPQHF.

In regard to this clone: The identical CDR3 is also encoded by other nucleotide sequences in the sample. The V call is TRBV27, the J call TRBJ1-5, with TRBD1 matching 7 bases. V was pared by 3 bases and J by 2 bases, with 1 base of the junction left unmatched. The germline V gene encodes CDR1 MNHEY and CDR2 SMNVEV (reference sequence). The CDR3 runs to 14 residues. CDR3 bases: TGTGCCAGCAGTTTTGGACAGGGCAATCAGCCCCAGCATTTT. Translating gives CASSFGQGNQPQHF.

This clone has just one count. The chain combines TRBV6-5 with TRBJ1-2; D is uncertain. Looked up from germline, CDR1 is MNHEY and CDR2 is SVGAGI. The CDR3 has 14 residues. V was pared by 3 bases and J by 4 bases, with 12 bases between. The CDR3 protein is CASSYDSAAYGYTF. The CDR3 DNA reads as TGTGCCAGCAGTTATGATTCCGCGGCCTATGGCTACACCTTC.

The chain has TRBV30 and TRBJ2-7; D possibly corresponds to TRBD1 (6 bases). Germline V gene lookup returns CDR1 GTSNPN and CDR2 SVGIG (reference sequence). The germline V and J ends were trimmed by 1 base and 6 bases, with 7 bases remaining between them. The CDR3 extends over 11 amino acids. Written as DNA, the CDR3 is TGTGCCTGGAGTGGACAGGCCGAGCAGTACTTC. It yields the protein CAWSGQAEQYF.

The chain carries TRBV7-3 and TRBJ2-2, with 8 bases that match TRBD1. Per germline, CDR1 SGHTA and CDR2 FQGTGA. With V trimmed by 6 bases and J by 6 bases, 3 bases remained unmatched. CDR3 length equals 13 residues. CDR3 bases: TGTGCCAGCAGGACAGGGGTAGCCGGGGAGCTGTTTTTT. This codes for CASRTGVAGELFF.

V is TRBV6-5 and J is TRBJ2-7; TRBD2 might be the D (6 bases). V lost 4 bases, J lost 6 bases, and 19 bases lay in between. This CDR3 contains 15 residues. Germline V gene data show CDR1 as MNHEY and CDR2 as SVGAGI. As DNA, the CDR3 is TGTGCCAGCAGTTCCCAGGGACTCCTACTACGCGAGCAGTACTTC. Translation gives CASSSQGLLLREQYF.

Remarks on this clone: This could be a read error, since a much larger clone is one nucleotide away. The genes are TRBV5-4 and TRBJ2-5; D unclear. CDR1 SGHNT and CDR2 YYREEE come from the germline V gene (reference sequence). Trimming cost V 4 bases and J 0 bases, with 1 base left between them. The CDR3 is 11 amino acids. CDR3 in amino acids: CASSNQETQYF. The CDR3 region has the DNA TGTGCCAGCAGCAACCAAGAGACCCAGTACTTC. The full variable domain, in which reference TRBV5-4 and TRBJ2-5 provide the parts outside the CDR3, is ETGVTQSPTHLIKTRGQQVTLRCSSQSGHNTVSWYQQALGQGPQFIFQYYREEENGRGNFPPRFSGLQFPNYSSELNVNALELDDSALYLCASSNQETQYFGPGTRLLVL.

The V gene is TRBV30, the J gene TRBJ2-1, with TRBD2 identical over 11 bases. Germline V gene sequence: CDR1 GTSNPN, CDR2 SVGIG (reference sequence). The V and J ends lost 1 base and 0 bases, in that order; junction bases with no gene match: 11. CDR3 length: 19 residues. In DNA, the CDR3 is TGTGCCTGGAGTGGGGAACTAGCGGGAGCAAAATTCTCCTACAATGAGCAGTTCTTC. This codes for CAWSGELAGAKFSYNEQFF.

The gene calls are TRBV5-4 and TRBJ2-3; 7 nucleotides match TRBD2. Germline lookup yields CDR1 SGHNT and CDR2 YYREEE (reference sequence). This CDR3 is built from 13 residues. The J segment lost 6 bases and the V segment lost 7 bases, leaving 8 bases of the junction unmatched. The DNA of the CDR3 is TGTGCCAGCGCTCAGGGAGGGGTGGATACGCAGTATTTT. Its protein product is CASAQGGVDTQYF.

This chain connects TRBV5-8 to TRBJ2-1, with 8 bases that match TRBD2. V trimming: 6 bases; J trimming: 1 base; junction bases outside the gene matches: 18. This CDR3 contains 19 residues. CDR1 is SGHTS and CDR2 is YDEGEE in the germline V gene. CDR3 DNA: TGTGCCAGCATCCGGCCCGGGACTAGGATAACTTGGTCCTACAATGAGCAGTTCTTC. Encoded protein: CASIRPGTRITWSYNEQFF. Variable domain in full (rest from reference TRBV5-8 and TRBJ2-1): EAGVTQSPTHLIKTRGQQATLRCSPISGHTSVYWYQQALGLGLQFLLWYDEGEERNRGNFPPRFSGRQFPNYSSELNVNALELEDSALYLCASIRPGTRITWSYNEQFFGPGTRLTVL.

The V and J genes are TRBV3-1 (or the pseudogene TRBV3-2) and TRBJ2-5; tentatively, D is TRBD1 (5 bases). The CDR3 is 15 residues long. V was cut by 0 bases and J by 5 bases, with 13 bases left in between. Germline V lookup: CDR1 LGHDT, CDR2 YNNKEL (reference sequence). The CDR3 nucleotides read TGTGCCAGCAGCCAAGACAGGGTGGCCGGGGAGACCCAGTACTTC. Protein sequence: CASSQDRVAGETQYF.

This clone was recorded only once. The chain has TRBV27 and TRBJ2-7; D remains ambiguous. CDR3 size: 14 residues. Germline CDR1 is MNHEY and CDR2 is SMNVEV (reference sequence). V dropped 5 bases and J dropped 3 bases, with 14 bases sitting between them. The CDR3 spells CASSPTQGGYEQYF. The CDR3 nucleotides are TGTGCCAGCAGTCCTACCCAAGGCGGCTACGAGCAGTACTTC.

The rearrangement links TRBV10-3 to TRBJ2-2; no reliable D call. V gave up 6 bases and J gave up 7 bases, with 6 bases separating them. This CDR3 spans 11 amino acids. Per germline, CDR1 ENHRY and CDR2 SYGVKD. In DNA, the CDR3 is TGTGCCATCAGGCAATTCGGGGAGCTGTTTTTT. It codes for CAIRQFGELFF.

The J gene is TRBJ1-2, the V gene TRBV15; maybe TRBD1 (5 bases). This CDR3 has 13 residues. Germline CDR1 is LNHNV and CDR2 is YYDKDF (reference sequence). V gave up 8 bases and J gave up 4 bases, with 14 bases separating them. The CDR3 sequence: CATRPGGGYGYTF. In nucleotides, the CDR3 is TGTGCCACCCGTCCGGGGGGAGGCTATGGCTACACCTTC.

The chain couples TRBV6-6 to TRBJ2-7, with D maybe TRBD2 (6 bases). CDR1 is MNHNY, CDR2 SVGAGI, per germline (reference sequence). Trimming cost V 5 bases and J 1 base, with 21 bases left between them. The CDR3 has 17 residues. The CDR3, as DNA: TGTGCCAGCAGTCCCAAACCGACCGGGACTCGATCCTACGAGCAGTACTTC. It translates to CASSPKPTGTRSYEQYF.